Each of the 29 T cell receptor beta chains below was sequenced from the same sample in a study of blood T cells in healthy people across ages. A J-beta primer mix and a sample-barcoded 5' primer were used in a second PCR of about 7 to 11 cycles. TCRdb recomputed calls from the 5' RACE reads with MiXCR, one row per CDR3 protein. The sample contains about 1,400,000 distinct CDR3 sequences, around 59% of which appear only once. What was sequenced was blood. Every receptor here comes from a man younger than 30 in good health.

The J gene is TRBJ2-1, the V gene TRBV27; D unclear. This CDR3 is 14 amino acids long. V lost 3 bases, J lost 6 bases, and 12 bases lay in between. CDR1 is MNHEY, CDR2 SMNVEV, per germline (reference sequence). CDR3 in amino acids: CASSLVGSPNEQFF. CDR3 in DNA: TGTGCCAGCAGTTTGGTCGGCAGTCCCAATGAGCAGTTCTTC.

This clonotype was recorded a few times. The chain uses TRBV29-1 and TRBJ1-2; TRBD1 might be the D (6 bases). The V and J ends lost 6 bases and 3 bases respectively, with 11 bases between them. This CDR3 is built from 12 residues. Germline V lookup: CDR1 SQVTM, CDR2 ANQGSEA. The CDR3: CSVVQGDYGYTF. CDR3 sequence (DNA): TGCAGCGTGGTACAGGGCGACTATGGCTACACCTTC.

This clonotype turned up a few times. This chain connects TRBV27 to TRBJ2-1, with D possibly matching TRBD2 (5 bases). Germline CDR1 reads MNHEY; CDR2 reads SMNVEV (reference sequence). Trimming cost V 6 bases and J 6 bases, with 15 bases left between them. This CDR3 is 14 amino acids long. The CDR3 reads CASSRLPGFNEQFF. In DNA, the CDR3 is TGTGCCAGCAGCCGGCTCCCGGGATTCAATGAGCAGTTCTTC.

This clonotype was seen a few times. The chain uses TRBV29-1 and TRBJ2-1, with unresolved D. V lost 4 bases, J lost 7 bases, and 5 bases lay in between. Looked up from germline, CDR1 is SQVTM and CDR2 is ANQGSEA. The CDR3 runs 10 residues. CDR3 nucleotide sequence: TGCAGCGTTGGGCTAAATGAGCAGTTCTTC. It codes for CSVGLNEQFF.

This chain uses TRBV10-3 with TRBJ2-3; 11 bases map to TRBD2. The V gene's germline CDR1 is ENHRY and CDR2 SYGVKD. This CDR3 is built from 16 residues. Trimming removed 7 bases from V and 2 bases from J; junction bases left unmatched: 8. The CDR3 DNA follows: TGTGCCATCAAACGTCCTAGCGGGGGGAACACAGATACGCAGTATTTT. Translating gives CAIKRPSGGNTDTQYF.

The chain carries TRBV20-1 and TRBJ2-3, with D possibly TRBD1 on 5 matching bases. The length of the CDR3 is 17 residues. V was shortened by 1 base and J by 0 bases, with 17 bases between the two germline ends. Germline lookup yields CDR1 DFQATT and CDR2 SNEGSKA (reference sequence). Here the CDR3 DNA reads TGCAGTGCTAGAGGGGGCCAGGGAACCCCAAGCACAGATACGCAGTATTTT. This encodes CSARGGQGTPSTDTQYF.

The chain employs TRBV29-1 and TRBJ2-1; D call uncertain. V dropped 8 bases and J dropped 5 bases, with 13 bases sitting between them. CDR1 and CDR2 from the germline V gene are SQVTM and ANQGSEA. The CDR3 length is 12 residues. In nucleotides, the CDR3 is TGCAGCACAACGGTGGGGAACAATGAGCAGTTCTTC. Its protein is CSTTVGNNEQFF.

This clonotype turned up a few times. The CDR3 bases are TGTGCCAGCAGTTTATCGAGGGATTTTTCACAGACCCAGTACTTC. Translating gives CASSLSRDFSQTQYF. The rearrangement uses TRBV27 and TRBJ2-5, with D perhaps matching TRBD2 (5 bases). The CDR3 loop spans 15 amino acids. The germline V and J ends were trimmed by 0 bases and 6 bases, with 14 bases remaining between them. The germline V gene encodes CDR1 MNHEY and CDR2 SMNVEV (reference sequence).

The chain couples TRBV5-1 to TRBJ2-1, with D unresolved. V was clipped by 0 bases and J by 12 bases, with 19 bases between them. CDR3 length: 15 amino acids. CDR1 SGHRS and CDR2 YFSETQ come from the germline V gene. The CDR3 spells CASSLGRSTGDGQFF. The DNA for the CDR3 is TGCGCCAGCAGCTTGGGACGGAGTACGGGTGATGGGCAGTTCTTC.

This clonotype was counted only a few times. This sequence joins TRBV28 and TRBJ2-5, with 7 nucleotides matching TRBD1. The J call is doubtful: the DNA matches TRBJ2-7 better. This CDR3 has 14 residues. Per the germline V gene, CDR1 is MDHEN and CDR2 is SYDVKM. This CDR3 is CASRIQGPSYEQYF. The CDR3, as DNA: TGTGCCAGCAGGATACAGGGGCCGTCCTACGAGCAGTACTTC.

This rearrangement joins TRBV20-1 to TRBJ2-7, with 8 bases lining up with TRBD1. V was pared by 5 bases and J by 0 bases, with 6 bases of the junction left unmatched. Per the germline V gene, CDR1 is DFQATT and CDR2 is SNEGSKA (reference sequence). The CDR3 runs 14 residues. This chain's CDR3 is CSAWDRTRSYEQYF. As DNA, the CDR3 is TGCAGTGCTTGGGACAGGACCCGCTCCTACGAGCAGTACTTC.

J is TRBJ1-2 and V is TRBV5-1, with 9 bases that match TRBD1. J gave up 6 bases and V 2 bases, and 5 bases lay outside the gene matches. In germline, CDR1 is SGHRS, CDR2 YFSETQ. The CDR3 sequence is 14 residues long. The CDR3 DNA reads TGCGCCAGCAGCTTTGGGACAGGGACGGATGGCTACACCTTC. Its protein product is CASSFGTGTDGYTF.

The chain carries TRBV29-1 and TRBJ2-7; no definite D call. Germline assignment: CDR1 SQVTM and CDR2 ANQGSEA. Trimming left V 6 bases short and J 5 bases short, with 17 bases between. The CDR3 has 13 amino acids. Here the CDR3 DNA reads TGCAGCGTCCGGGTCCCTCTAACGGACGAGCAGTACTTC. Translated, it gives CSVRVPLTDEQYF.

This clonotype has a handful of counts. The CDR3 bases are TGTGCCATCAGTGAGGCGAGTGGGGCCAACGTCCTGACTTTC. This encodes CAISEASGANVLTF. The V gene is TRBV10-3, the J gene TRBJ2-6; no clear D gene. V shed 2 bases and J shed 3 bases, with 5 bases lying between them. Germline V gives CDR1 ENHRY, CDR2 SYGVKD. The CDR3 extends over 14 amino acids.

The chain has TRBV25-1 and TRBJ1-1; D gene uncertain. This CDR3 comprises 13 residues. CDR1 MGHDK and CDR2 SYGVNS come from the germline V gene. Deletions cut 8 bases from V and 9 bases from J, with 19 bases between. The CDR3 loop is CASQRQFDSKAFF. The CDR3 DNA is TGTGCCAGCCAGAGGCAGTTTGACTCGAAAGCTTTCTTT. The full variable domain, with the rest looked up from reference TRBV25-1 and TRBJ1-1, is EADIYQTPRYLVIGTGKKITLECSQTMGHDKMYWYQQDPGMELHLIHYSYGVNSTEKGDLSSESTVSRIRTEHFPLTLESARPSHTSQYLCASQRQFDSKAFFGQGTRLTVV.

This clonotype was found a few times. The V gene is TRBV6-6, the J gene TRBJ1-6, with D uncertain. Germline values: CDR1 MNHNY, CDR2 SVGAGI (reference sequence). The CDR3 is 13 amino acids. V shed 2 bases and J shed 7 bases, with 6 bases lying between them. CDR3 bases: TGTGCCAGCAGTTACGACCCGAATTCACCCCTCCACTTT. The encoded protein is CASSYDPNSPLHF.

This clonotype was seen just once. One end of the junction varies from germline; a read error may be responsible. The gene calls are TRBV7-7 and TRBJ2-5, with D uncertain. CDR3 size: 15 residues. Germline CDR1 and CDR2: SSHAT and FNYEAQ (reference sequence). The CDR3 sequence: CASSLWSSGEETQYF. CDR3 bases: TGTGCTAGCAGCTTATGGAGCTCCGGCGAAGAGACCCAGTACTTC.

J is TRBJ2-1 and V is TRBV20-1; D gene uncertain. Trimming stripped 1 base from V and 2 bases from J, with 12 bases between. CDR1 is DFQATT, CDR2 SNEGSKA, per germline (reference sequence). This CDR3 region has 15 residues. The chain's CDR3 is CSARASFITYNEQFF. As DNA, the CDR3 is TGCAGTGCTAGAGCCTCCTTCATCACCTACAATGAGCAGTTCTTC.

This rearrangement joins TRBV7-6 to TRBJ2-7; D ambiguous. V was cut by 3 bases and J by 2 bases, with 11 bases left in between. CDR1 and CDR2 (germline): SGHVS, FNYEAQ. The CDR3 is made up of 14 amino acids. Here the CDR3 DNA reads TGTGCCAGCAGCTTTAGTACCGAGGCCTACGAGCAGTACTTC. Translated, it gives CASSFSTEAYEQYF.

This clonotype was counted a few times. The V gene is TRBV9, the J gene TRBJ1-2; the match to TRBD1 covers 9 bases. V was clipped by 4 bases and J by 2 bases; unmatched bases: 9. Per the germline V gene, CDR1 is SGDLS and CDR2 is YYNGEE. CDR3 length equals 16 residues. The CDR3 DNA follows: TGTGCCAGCAGCACCAAACAGGGGGCGGTGAACTATGGCTACACCTTC. This encodes CASSTKQGAVNYGYTF.

The chain employs TRBV5-1 and TRBJ2-2; the D is unclear. The CDR3 contains 16 residues. The V end lost 0 bases, the J end lost 0 bases, and 9 bases lay between the germline ends. Germline V gene lookup returns CDR1 SGHRS and CDR2 YFSETQ. The CDR3 reads CASSLDPGPNTGELFF. DNA for the CDR3: TGCGCCAGCAGCTTGGACCCTGGGCCGAACACCGGGGAGCTGTTTTTT.

In regard to this clonotype: A junction end diverges from the germline sequence, so it may reflect a read error. The rearrangement links TRBV15 to TRBJ2-7; D remains unclear. Germline loops: CDR1 LNHNV, CDR2 YYDKDF (reference sequence). This CDR3 has 13 residues. The CDR3 DNA reads TGTGCCGCCAGCAGAGATTGGTTCTACGAGCAGTACTTC. Its translation is CAASRDWFYEQYF.

The gene calls are TRBV4-2 and TRBJ2-5; D may correspond to TRBD1 or TRBD2 (6 bases each). This CDR3 has 16 amino acids. V gave up 0 bases and J gave up 5 bases, with 16 bases separating them. The germline V gene encodes CDR1 LGHNA and CDR2 YNFKEQ. CDR3 sequence (DNA): TGTGCCAGCAGCCAAGATAGGACTATAGGGGGGGAGACCCAGTACTTC. It encodes CASSQDRTIGGETQYF.

The sample holds one count of this clonotype. The chain uses TRBV15 and TRBJ2-3; TRBD2 aligns across 9 bases. Germline assignment: CDR1 LNHNV and CDR2 YYDKDF (reference sequence). J gave up 5 bases and V 3 bases, and 6 bases lay outside the gene matches. The CDR3 spans 15 residues. CDR3 DNA sequence: TGTGCCACCAGCAGTTGGTCTAGCGGGGAAGATACGCAGTATTTT. Translation: CATSSWSSGEDTQYF.

The rearrangement uses TRBV20-1 and TRBJ2-5; 7 nucleotides align to TRBD2. The CDR3 sequence is 13 residues long. The V segment lost 6 bases and the J segment 3 bases; nucleotides outside the gene matches: 7. Germline V lookup: CDR1 DFQATT, CDR2 SNEGSKA (reference sequence). The CDR3 here is CSARWTSKETQYF. CDR3 sequence (DNA): TGCAGTGCGAGGTGGACTAGTAAAGAGACCCAGTACTTC.

This clonotype was observed a few times. The chain has TRBV6-5 and TRBJ2-1, with D perhaps TRBD1 or TRBD2 (5 bases each). Per germline, CDR1 MNHEY and CDR2 SVGAGI. Trimming stripped 3 bases from V and 0 bases from J, with 12 bases between. The CDR3 is 16 amino acids. The CDR3 bases are TGTGCCAGCAGTTATGGGGACCTTAGCTCCTACAATGAGCAGTTCTTC. It codes for CASSYGDLSSYNEQFF.

This chain links TRBV4-1 with TRBJ2-3, with 12 positions matching TRBD2. Germline V gives CDR1 MGHRA, CDR2 YSYEKL. V lost 1 base to trimming and J lost 4 bases; unmatched junction nucleotides: 12. This CDR3 is 19 amino acids long. CDR3 residues: CASSQVGVGTSGGPDTQYF. CDR3 in DNA: TGCGCCAGCAGCCAAGTAGGAGTGGGAACTAGCGGGGGGCCAGATACGCAGTATTTT.

This clonotype was found once. The J gene is TRBJ2-7, the V gene TRBV7-2; perhaps TRBD2 as D (5 bases). Germline assignment: CDR1 SGHTA and CDR2 FQGNSA. The length of the CDR3 is 15 residues. V gave up 6 bases and J gave up 1 base, with 16 bases separating them. The CDR3 nucleotides read TGTGCCAGCAGTCTCGGGGTACGGACGTCCTACGAGCAGTACTTC. Protein product: CASSLGVRTSYEQYF.

The chain joins TRBV24-1 to TRBJ2-7; D is ambiguous. CDR3 length: 13 amino acids. V shed 3 bases and J shed 6 bases, with 11 bases lying between them. Germline values: CDR1 KGHDR, CDR2 SFDVKD. CDR3 sequence reads: CATSDPQLGEQYF. The CDR3 nucleotides read TGTGCCACCAGTGATCCCCAACTGGGCGAGCAGTACTTC.